This T cell receptor (beta chain) was recorded in a study of cytomegalovirus exposure and HLA in healthy donors. Study-level information: The approximately 610 first-cohort repertoires shared a platform with the 120 validation repertoires, as reported in a later analysis.

Study-wide points: CMV antigen specificity was confirmed in vitro for a few CMV-associated chains.

Clones were read by immunoSEQ multiplex PCR, and TCRdb kept only the in-frame ones, dropping some. Here the sample spans under 400,000 clones, 86% being singletons. On this clone itself: Its antigen is as yet unknown.

Separate from the approximately 730-subject first cohort, the roughly 120-subject validation cohort was the one that the donors belonged to. The CDR3 spans 13 residues. CDR1 and CDR2 from the germline V gene are SGHNT and YYREEE (reference sequence). Trimming cost V 0 bases and J 11 bases; bases outside gene matches: 6. The source is a woman under 30 in good health and CMV-seronegative. The sequencing input was PBMCs. This chain uses TRBV5-4 with TRBJ2-3, with TRBD1 identical over 7 bases. This CDR3 is CASSLAENRGQYF. CDR3 sequence (DNA): TGTGCCAGCAGCTTGGCCGAGAACAGGGGGCAGTATTTT.